This is a list of T cell receptor beta chains from one sample in a study of Graves' ophthalmopathy and Graves' hyperthyroidism. In TCRdb, the multiplex PCR reads were re-called with MiXCR into one record per CDR3 protein. Of about 550,000 distinct CDR3 sequences listed, approximately 37% are singletons. The sample taken for sequencing was peripheral blood or thyroid tissue (not recorded which). Receptors were obtained from an adult man with Graves' hyperthyroidism. The CDR3 runs from the conserved cysteine through the conserved F or W. The D gene is left open where the match is weak. A clone size is listed for some rows: how often the clone was seen (once, few, many), or a class if it is expanded.

D	J	size	V	CDR3	DNA
NA	TRBJ2-6	few	TRBV7-2	CASSLVSRGGSGANVLTF	TGTGCCAGCAGCTTAGTGTCTAGGGGGGGCTCTGGGGCCAACGTCCTGACTTTC
NA	TRBJ2-5	NA	TRBV7-3	CASSFTGTGYF	TGTGCCAGCAGCTTTACCGGGACCGGGTACTTC
NA	TRBJ1-2	many	TRBV4-1	CASSQGTENYGYTF	TGCGCCAGCAGCCAAGGGACAGAAAACTATGGCTACACCTTC
NA	TRBJ2-7	NA	TRBV7-9	CASSSRMPPYEQYF	TGTGCCAGCAGCTCCCGTATGCCGCCCTACGAGCAGTACTTC
TRBD1	TRBJ1-2	NA	TRBV20-1	CSASSPRQGASYGYTF	TGCAGTGCCAGCTCACCACGACAGGGGGCGAGCTATGGCTACACCTTC
TRBD2	TRBJ2-1	NA	TRBV2	CASSDAGEEQFF	TGTGCCAGCAGTGACGCGGGAGAGGAGCAGTTCTTC
NA	TRBJ2-7	few	TRBV20-1	CSATSGTGRYEQYF	TGCAGTGCAACCTCCGGGACCGGCCGCTACGAGCAGTACTTC
NA	TRBJ1-5	NA	TRBV30	CAFSGDSNQPQHF	TGTGCCTTTTCGGGGGATAGCAATCAGCCCCAGCATTTT
NA	TRBJ2-5	many	TRBV20-1	CSARVGGRETQYF	TGCAGTGCTAGAGTGGGGGGGCGGGAGACCCAGTACTTC
NA	TRBJ1-1	NA	TRBV6-1	CASGVKPNTEAFF	TGTGCCAGCGGGGTGAAACCGAACACTGAAGCTTTCTTT
NA	TRBJ2-7	NA	TRBV7-9	CASSPRGSLYEQYF	TGTGCCAGCAGCCCCAGGGGTTCCCTATACGAGCAGTACTTC
TRBD2	TRBJ2-2	NA	TRBV10-3	CPTWTSVTGELFF	TGTCCTACCTGGACTAGCGTCACCGGGGAGCTGTTTTTT
NA	TRBJ1-1	many	TRBV29-1	CSVVKGMNTEAFF	TGCAGCGTTGTTAAAGGCATGAACACTGAAGCTTTCTTT
NA	TRBJ1-4	NA	TRBV9	CASSVGGGPNEKLFF	TGTGCCAGCAGCGTAGGGGGGGGCCCAAATGAAAAACTGTTTTTT
NA	TRBJ1-1	many	TRBV12-3/TRBV12-4	CASSLREGTTEAFF	TGTGCCAGCAGTTTAAGGGAGGGGACCACTGAAGCTTTCTTT
TRBD1	TRBJ2-7	NA	TRBV25-1	CASSLSPQGAYEQYF	TGTGCCAGCAGTTTATCGCCGCAGGGGGCTTACGAGCAGTACTTC
NA	TRBJ1-1	NA	TRBV7-8	CASSYSGNLNTEAFF	TGTGCCAGCAGCTATTCAGGGAACCTGAACACTGAAGCTTTCTTT
NA	TRBJ2-3	NA	TRBV7-6	CASSLLQDTQYF	TGTGCCAGCAGCTTACTCCAAGATACGCAGTATTTT
NA	TRBJ1-2	many	TRBV2	CASRLPTGPNYGYTF	TGTGCCAGCAGGCTACCGACAGGCCCTAACTATGGCTACACCTTC
NA	TRBJ1-2	many	TRBV6-5	CASSYRSDDGYTF	TGTGCCAGCAGTTACCGGTCAGATGATGGCTACACCTTC
NA	TRBJ2-3	many	TRBV20-1	CSAPPGRLTMGDTQYF	TGCAGTGCCCCACCGGGTCGACTCACGATGGGGGATACGCAGTATTTT
NA	TRBJ1-5	many	TRBV20-1	CSARDMALLRSRGNQPQHF	TGCAGTGCTAGAGATATGGCACTTCTTAGATCGCGGGGCAATCAGCCCCAGCATTTT
NA	TRBJ2-7	once	TRBV24-1	CATSAGQTGDEQYF	TGTGCCACCAGTGCGGGCCAGACCGGGGACGAGCAGTACTTC
NA	TRBJ1-5	many	TRBV12-3/TRBV12-4	CASKVGALSNQPQHF	TGTGCCAGCAAGGTGGGGGCCCTGAGCAATCAGCCCCAGCATTTT
TRBD1	TRBJ1-4	once	TRBV24-1	CATSEHGTGGVEKLFF	TGTGCCACCAGTGAGCACGGGACAGGGGGCGTTGAAAAACTGTTTTTT